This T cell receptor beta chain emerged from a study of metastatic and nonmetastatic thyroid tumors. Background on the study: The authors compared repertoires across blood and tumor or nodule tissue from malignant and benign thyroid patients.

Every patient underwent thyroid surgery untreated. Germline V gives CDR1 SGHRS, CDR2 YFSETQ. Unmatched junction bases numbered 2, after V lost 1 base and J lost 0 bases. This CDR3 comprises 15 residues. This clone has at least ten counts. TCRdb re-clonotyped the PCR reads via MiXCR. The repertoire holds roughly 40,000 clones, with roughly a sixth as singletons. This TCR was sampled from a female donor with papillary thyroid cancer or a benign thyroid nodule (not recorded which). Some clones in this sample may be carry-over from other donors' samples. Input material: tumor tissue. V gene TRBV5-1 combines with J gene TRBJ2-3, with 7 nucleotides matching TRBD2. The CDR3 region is CASSLTSASTDTQYF. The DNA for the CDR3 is TGCGCCAGCAGCTTGACTAGCGCTAGCACAGATACGCAGTATTTT.